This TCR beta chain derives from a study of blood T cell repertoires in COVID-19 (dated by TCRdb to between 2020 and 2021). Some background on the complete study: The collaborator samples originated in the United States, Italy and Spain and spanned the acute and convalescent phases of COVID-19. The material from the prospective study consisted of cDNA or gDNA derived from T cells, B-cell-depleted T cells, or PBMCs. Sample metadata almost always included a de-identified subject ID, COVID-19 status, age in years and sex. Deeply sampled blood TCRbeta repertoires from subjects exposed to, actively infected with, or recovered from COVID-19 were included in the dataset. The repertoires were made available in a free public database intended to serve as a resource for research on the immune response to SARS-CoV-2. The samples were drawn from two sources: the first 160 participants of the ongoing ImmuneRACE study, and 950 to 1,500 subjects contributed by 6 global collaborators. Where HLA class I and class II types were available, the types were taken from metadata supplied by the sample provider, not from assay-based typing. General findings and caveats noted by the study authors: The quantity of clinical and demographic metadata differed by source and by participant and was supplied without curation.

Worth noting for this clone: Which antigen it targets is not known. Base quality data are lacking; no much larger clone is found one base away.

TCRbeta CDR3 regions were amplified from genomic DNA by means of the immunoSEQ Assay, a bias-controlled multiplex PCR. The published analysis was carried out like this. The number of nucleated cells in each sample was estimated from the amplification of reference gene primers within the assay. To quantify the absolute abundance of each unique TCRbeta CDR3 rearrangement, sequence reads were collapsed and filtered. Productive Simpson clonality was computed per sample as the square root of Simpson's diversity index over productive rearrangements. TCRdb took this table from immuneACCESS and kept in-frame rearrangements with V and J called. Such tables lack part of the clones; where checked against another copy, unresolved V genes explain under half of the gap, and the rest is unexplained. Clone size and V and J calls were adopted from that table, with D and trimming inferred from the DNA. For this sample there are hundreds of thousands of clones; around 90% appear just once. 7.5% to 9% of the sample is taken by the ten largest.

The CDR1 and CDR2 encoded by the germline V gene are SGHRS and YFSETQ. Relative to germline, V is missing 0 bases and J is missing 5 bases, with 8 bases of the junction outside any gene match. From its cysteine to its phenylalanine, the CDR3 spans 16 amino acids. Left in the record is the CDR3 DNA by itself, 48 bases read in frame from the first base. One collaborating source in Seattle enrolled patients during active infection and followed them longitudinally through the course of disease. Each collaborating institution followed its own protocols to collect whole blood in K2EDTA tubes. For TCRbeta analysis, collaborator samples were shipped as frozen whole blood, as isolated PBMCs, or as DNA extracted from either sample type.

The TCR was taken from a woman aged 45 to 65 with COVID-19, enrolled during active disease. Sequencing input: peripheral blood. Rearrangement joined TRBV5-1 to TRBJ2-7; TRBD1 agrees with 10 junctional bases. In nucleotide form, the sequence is TGCGCCAGCAGCTTGGTACCGACAGGGGGCATCGACGAGCAGTACTTC. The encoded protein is CASSLVPTGGIDEQYF.